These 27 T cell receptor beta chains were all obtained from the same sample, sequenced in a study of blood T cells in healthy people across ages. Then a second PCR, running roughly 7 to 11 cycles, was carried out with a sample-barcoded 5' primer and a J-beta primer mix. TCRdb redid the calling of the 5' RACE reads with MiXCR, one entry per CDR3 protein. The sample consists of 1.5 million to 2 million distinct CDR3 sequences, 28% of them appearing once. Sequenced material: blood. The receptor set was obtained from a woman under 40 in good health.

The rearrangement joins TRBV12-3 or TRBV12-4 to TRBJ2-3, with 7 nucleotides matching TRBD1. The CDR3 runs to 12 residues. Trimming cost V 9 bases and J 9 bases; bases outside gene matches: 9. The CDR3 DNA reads TGTGCCAGTGGGACAGCCGTCGTCACGCAGTATTTT. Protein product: CASGTAVVTQYF.

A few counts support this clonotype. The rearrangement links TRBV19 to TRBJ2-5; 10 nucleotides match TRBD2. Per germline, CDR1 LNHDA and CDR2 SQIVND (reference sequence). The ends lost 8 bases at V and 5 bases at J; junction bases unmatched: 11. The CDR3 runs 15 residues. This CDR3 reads CASSQREGLRETQYF. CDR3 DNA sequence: TGTGCCAGTTCCCAGCGGGAGGGGCTGCGGGAGACCCAGTACTTC.

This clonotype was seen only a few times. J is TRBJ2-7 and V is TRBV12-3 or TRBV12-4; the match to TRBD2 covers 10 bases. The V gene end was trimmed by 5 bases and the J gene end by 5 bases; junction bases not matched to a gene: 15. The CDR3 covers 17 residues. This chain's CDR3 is CASSPFSAGGPNNEQYF. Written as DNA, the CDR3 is TGTGCCAGCAGTCCATTTTCAGCGGGGGGGCCAAACAACGAGCAGTACTTC.

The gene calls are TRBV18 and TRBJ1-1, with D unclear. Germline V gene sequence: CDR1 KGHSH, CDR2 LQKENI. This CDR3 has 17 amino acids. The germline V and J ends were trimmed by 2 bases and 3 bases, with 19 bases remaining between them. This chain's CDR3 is CASSPRAGLGRDTEAFF. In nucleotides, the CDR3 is TGTGCCAGCTCACCAAGGGCAGGCCTAGGGAGGGACACTGAAGCTTTCTTT.

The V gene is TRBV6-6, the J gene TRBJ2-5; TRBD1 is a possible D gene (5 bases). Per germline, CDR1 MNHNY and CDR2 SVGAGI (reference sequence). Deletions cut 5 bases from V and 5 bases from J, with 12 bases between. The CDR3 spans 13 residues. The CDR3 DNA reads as TGTGCCAGCAGTGGGGCGTTCCGGGAGACCCAGTACTTC. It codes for CASSGAFRETQYF.

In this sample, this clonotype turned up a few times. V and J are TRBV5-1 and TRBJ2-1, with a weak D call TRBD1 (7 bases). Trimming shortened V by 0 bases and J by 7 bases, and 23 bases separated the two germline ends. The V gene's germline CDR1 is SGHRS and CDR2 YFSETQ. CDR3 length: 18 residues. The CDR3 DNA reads TGCGCCAGCAGCTTGGGCCGGGAGATAATAGGGGGCATGAATGAGCAGTTCTTC. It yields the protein CASSLGREIIGGMNEQFF. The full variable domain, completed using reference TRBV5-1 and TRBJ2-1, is KAGVTQTPRYLIKTRGQQVTLSCSPISGHRSVSWYQQTPGQGLQFLFEYFSETQRNKGNFPGRFSGRQFSNSRSEMNVSTLELGDSALYLCASSLGREIIGGMNEQFFGPGTRLTVL.

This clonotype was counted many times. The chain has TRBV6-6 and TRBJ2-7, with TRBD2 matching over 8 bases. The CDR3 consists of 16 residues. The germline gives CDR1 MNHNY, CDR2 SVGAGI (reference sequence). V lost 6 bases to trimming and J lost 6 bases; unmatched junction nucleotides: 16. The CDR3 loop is CASSHPGSAGAREQYF. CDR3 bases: TGTGCCAGCAGCCATCCGGGGTCAGCGGGAGCTCGCGAGCAGTACTTC.

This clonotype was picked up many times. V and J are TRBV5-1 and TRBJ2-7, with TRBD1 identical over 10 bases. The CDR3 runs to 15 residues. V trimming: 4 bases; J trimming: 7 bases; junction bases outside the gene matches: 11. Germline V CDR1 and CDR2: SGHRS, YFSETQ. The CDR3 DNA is TGCGCCAGCAGCATGACAGGGGGCCAAGGTTTAGAGCAGTACTTC. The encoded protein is CASSMTGGQGLEQYF.

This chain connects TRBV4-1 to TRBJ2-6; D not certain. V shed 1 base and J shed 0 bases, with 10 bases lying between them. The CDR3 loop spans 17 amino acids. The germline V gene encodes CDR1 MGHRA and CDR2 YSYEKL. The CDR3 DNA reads TGCGCCAGCAGCCAAGGGACGGACGTCTCTGGGGCCAACGTCCTGACTTTC. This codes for CASSQGTDVSGANVLTF.

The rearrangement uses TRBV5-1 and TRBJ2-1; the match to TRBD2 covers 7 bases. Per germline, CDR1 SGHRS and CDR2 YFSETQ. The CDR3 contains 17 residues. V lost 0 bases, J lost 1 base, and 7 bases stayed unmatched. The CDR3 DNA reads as TGCGCCAGCAGCTTGGGGGGGGGAGCATGGTCCTACAATGAGCAGTTCTTC. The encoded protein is CASSLGGGAWSYNEQFF.

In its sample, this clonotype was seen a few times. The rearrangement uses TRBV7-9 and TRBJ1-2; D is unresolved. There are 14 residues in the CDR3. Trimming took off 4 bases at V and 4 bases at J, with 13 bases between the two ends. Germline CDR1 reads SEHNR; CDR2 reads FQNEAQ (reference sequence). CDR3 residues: CASSSALSGYGYTF. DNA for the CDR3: TGTGCCAGCAGCTCGGCCCTCAGCGGCTATGGCTACACCTTC.

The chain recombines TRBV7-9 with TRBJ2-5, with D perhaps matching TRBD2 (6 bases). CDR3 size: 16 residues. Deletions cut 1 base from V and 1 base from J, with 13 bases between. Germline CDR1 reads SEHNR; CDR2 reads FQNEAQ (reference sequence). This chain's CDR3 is CASSLVVSTSQETQYF. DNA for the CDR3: TGTGCCAGCAGCTTAGTGGTGTCGACTAGCCAAGAGACCCAGTACTTC.

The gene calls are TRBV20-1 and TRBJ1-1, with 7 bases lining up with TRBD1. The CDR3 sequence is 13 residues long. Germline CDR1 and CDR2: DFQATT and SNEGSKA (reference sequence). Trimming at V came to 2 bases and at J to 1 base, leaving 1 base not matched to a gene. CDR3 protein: CSARWDRNTEAFF. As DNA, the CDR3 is TGCAGTGCTAGATGGGACAGGAACACTGAAGCTTTCTTT.

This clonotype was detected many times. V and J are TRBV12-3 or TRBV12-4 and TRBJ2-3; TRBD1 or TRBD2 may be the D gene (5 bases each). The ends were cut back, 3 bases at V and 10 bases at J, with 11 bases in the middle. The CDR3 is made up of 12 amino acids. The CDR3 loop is CASSLPRDAQYF. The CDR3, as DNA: TGTGCCAGCAGTTTGCCCAGGGACGCGCAGTATTTT.

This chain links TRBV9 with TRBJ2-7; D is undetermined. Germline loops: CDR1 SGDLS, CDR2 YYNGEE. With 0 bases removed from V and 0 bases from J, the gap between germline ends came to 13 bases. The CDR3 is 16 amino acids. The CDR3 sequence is CASSVDGCGSSYEQYF. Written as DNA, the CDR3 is TGTGCCAGCAGCGTAGACGGTTGCGGAAGCTCCTACGAGCAGTACTTC.

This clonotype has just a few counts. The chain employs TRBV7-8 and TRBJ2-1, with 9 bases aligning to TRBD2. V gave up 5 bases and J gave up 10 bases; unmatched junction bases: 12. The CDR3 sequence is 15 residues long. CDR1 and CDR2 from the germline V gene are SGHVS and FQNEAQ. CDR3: CASSTRVAGDGEQFF. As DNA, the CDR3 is TGTGCCAGCAGCACAAGGGTAGCGGGAGACGGAGAGCAGTTCTTC.

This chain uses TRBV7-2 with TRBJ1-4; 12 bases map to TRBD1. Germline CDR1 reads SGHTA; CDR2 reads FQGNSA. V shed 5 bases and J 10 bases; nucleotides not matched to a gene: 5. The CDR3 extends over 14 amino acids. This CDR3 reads CASSTGTGGRKLFF. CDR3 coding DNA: TGTGCCAGCAGCACCGGGACAGGGGGCAGAAAACTGTTTTTT.

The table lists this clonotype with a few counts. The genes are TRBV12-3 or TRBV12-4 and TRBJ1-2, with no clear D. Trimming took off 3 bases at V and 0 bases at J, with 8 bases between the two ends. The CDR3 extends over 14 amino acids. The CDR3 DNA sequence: TGTGCCAGCAGTTTCTACTCCTCTAACTATGGCTACACCTTC. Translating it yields CASSFYSSNYGYTF.

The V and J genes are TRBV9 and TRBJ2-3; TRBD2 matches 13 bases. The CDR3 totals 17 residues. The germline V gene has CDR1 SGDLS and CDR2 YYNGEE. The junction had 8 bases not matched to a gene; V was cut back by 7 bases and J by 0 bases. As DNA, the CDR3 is TGTGCCAGCGCCCGACTAGCGGGGGGCTCTAGCACAGATACGCAGTATTTT. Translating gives CASARLAGGSSTDTQYF.

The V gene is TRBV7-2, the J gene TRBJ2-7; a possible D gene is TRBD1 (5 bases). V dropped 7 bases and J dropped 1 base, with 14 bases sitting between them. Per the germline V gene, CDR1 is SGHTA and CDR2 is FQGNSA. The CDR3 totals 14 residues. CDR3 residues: CASNQATGSYEQYF. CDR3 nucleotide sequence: TGTGCCAGCAACCAAGCCACAGGATCCTACGAGCAGTACTTC.

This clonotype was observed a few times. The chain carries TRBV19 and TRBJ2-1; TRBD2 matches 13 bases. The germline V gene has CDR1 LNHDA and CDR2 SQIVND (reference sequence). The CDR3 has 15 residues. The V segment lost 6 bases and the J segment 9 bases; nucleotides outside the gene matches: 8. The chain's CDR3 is CASRPGLAGLGEQFF. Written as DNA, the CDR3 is TGTGCCAGTAGACCGGGACTAGCGGGGCTCGGTGAGCAGTTCTTC.

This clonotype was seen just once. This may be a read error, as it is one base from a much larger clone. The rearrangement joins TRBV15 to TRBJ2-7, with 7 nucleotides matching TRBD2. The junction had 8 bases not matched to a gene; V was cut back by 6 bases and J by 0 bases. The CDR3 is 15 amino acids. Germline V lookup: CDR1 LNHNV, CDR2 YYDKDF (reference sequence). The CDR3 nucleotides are TGTGCCACCAGGCGGGGGACGAGAGGCTCCTACGAGCAGTACTTC. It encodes CATRRGTRGSYEQYF.

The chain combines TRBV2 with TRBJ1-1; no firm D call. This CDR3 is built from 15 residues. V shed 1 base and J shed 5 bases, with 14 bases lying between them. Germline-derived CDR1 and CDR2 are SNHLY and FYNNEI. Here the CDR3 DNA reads TGTGCCAGCAGTGAAGTGGGAGAGGGCGGGACTGAAGCTTTCTTT. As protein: CASSEVGEGGTEAFF.

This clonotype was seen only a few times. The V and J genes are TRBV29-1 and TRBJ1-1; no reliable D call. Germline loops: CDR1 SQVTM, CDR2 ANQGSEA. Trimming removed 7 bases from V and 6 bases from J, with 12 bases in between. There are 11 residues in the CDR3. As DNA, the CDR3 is TGCAGCGCCACGGAGAAATCTGAAGCTTTCTTT. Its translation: CSATEKSEAFF. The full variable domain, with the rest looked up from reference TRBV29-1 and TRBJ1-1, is SAVISQKPSRDICQRGTSLTIQCQVDSQVTMMFWYRQQPGQSLTLIATANQGSEATYESGFVIDKFPISRPNLTFSTLTVSNMSPEDSSIYLCSATEKSEAFFGQGTRLTVV.

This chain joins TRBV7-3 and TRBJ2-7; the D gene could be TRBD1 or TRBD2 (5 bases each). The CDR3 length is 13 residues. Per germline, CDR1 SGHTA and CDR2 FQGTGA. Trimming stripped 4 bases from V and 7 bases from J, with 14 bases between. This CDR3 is CASSSNWDGEQYF. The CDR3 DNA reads TGTGCCAGCAGCTCAAACTGGGACGGGGAGCAGTACTTC.

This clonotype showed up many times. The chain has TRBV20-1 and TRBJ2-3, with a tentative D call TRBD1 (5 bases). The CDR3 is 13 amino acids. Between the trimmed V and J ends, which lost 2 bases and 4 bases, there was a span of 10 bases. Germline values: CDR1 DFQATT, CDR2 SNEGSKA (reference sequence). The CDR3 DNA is TGCAGTGCTAGACAGGGTAATGCAGATACGCAGTATTTT. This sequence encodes CSARQGNADTQYF.

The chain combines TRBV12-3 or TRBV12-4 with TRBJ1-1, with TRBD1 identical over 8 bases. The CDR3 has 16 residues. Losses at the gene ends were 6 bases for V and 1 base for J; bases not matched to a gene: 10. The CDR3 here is CASSPPPGTGNTEAFF. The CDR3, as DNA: TGTGCCAGCAGCCCCCCCCCCGGGACAGGGAACACTGAAGCTTTCTTT.